This T cell receptor (beta chain) came from a study of shared clonotypes between healthy human individuals. Trimming removed 4 bases from V and 0 bases from J; junction bases left unmatched: 5. The CDR3 covers 15 residues. Germline loops: CDR1 SGHAT, CDR2 FQNNGV. Once extracted for a subset, genomic DNA was divided evenly among several immunoSEQ plates. The authors loaded 150 to 250 ng DNA, about 30,000 T cell genomes, into sorted-subset replicate PCRs. TCRdb's copy holds only in-frame clones and misses some; the assay was immunoSEQ multiplex PCR. The profile covers over a million clones, with 98% appearing a single time and approximately 0.45% taken by the ten largest. Donors had no recently reported acute infections or vaccinations and were HIV-negative. Each sample came from a Caucasian adult donor living in Nashville, Tennessee.

Sequencing used naive CD4+ T cells sorted from blood. Documented subset: CD45RA+ positively selected. J is TRBJ2-7 and V is TRBV11-2, with TRBD2 matching 8 bases. The clonotype originates from a man aged 25 to 40 in good health. The CDR3 DNA is TGTGCCAGCAGCTGGTTAGCGGGACCCTCCTACGAGCAGTACTTC. Protein sequence: CASSWLAGPSYEQYF.